This section outlines one T cell receptor beta chain sequence together with its context. This sample is drawn from a study of patients and donors after allogeneic stem cell transplantation. TCRdb processed the RT-PCR reads anew with MiXCR; each CDR3 protein has one entry. The table has over 400,000 distinct CDR3 sequences, around 16% seen once; the top ten hold over 6%. The TCR was taken from a human donor who was either an allogeneic HSCT recipient or a stem cell or donor lymphocyte infusion donor (not recorded which). It is not recorded whose cells these are; they may come from a transplant donor. Specimen: blood, either unsorted or a sorted T cell fraction (not recorded which).

In DNA, the CDR3 is TGCAGTGCTAGAGAAGCTAGCGTCTACAATGAGCAGTTCTTC. Its protein product is CSAREASVYNEQFF. V usage is TRBV20-1 and J usage is TRBJ2-1; D is possibly TRBD2 (6 bases). Looked up from germline, CDR1 is DFQATT and CDR2 is SNEGSKA (reference sequence). V gave up 0 bases and J gave up 3 bases, with 9 bases separating them. This CDR3 comprises 14 residues.